This TCR beta chain was observed in a study of siplizumab effects on memory and regulatory T cells. Overall study findings and caveats: Naive T cells appeared more diverse than memory cells and seemed to be major alloresponse contributors. On average, about 70% of mappable alloreactive CD4+ clones were Treg-derived under siplizumab, against about 25% in controls.

About this clone itself: Its specificity is not known.

The V gene lost 6 bases and the J gene lost 3 bases, with 14 bases spanning the gap. There are 14 residues in the CDR3. Looked up from germline, CDR1 is SSHAT and CDR2 is FNYEAQ (reference sequence). Each sample yielded roughly 100,000 assayed TCR templates. Generated by immunoSEQ multiplex PCR, the TCRdb table keeps only in-frame clones and is missing some. The sample lists some 63,000 clones, just over 95% occurring once. The rearrangement links TRBV7-7 to TRBJ2-5; D may match TRBD1 or TRBD2 (7 bases each). What was sequenced was naive CD8+ T cells sorted from blood. The sequence was collected from a human donor in good health. CDR3 sequence reads: CASSPGGGEETQYF. The CDR3 region has the DNA TGTGCCAGCAGTCCAGGGGGAGGGGAAGAGACCCAGTACTTC. The variable domain in full, with the rest retrieved from reference TRBV7-7 and TRBJ2-5, is GAGVSQSPRYKVTKRGQDVTLRCDPISSHATLYWYQQALGQGPEFLTYFNYEAQPDKSGLPSDRFSAERPEGSISTLTIQRTEQRDSAMYRCASSPGGGEETQYFGPGTRLLVL.